The source of this T cell receptor beta chain is a study of T-cell reconstitution after alpha-beta-depleted transplantation in children. This clonotype was counted a few times. Preparation of the TCRbeta library used unique molecular identifiers. TCRdb used MiXCR to reprocess the PCR reads, holding one entry per CDR3 protein. Found here are about 610,000 distinct CDR3 sequences, about 11% of them singletons; the top ten hold about 4%. The receptor was derived from a human donor who donated a stem cell graft to a child with acute myeloid leukemia. The sample was PBMCs from the stem cell graft donor, taken from the stem cell graft.

CDR3 sequence reads: CASSPAGGREDTQYF. The CDR3, as DNA: TGTGCCAGCAGCCCGGCGGGCGGGAGAGAAGATACGCAGTATTTT. This sequence joins TRBV7-3 and TRBJ2-3; 7 nucleotides match TRBD2. The germline V gene has CDR1 SGHTA and CDR2 FQGTGA. The V gene end was trimmed by 5 bases and the J gene end by 5 bases; junction bases not matched to a gene: 10. The CDR3 extends over 15 amino acids.